The clone carrying this TCR beta chain was counted many times. The antigen is undetermined. TCRdb independently ran MiXCR on the reads; one entry per CDR3 protein. The sample includes a few hundred thousand distinct CDR3 sequences, under 25% of them seen just once. This entry belongs to a study of T cell repertoires in cytomegalovirus infection. Study background: Evidence of both CMV infection and a matching HLA type came from public TCR beta signatures. Study-level findings and limits: Summed frequency of public TCR beta families distinguished CMV carriers with the relevant HLA. It was HLA-C-restricted CMV-specific TCR beta clonotypes that dominated the response ex vivo.

Germline V gene sequence: CDR1 SGHTA, CDR2 FQGNSA. CDR3 length: 16 amino acids. V lost 1 base and J 2 bases, leaving 12 bases between the germline ends. The sequence was obtained from a human donor in good health (CMV status not recorded). Some clones in this sample may be carry-over from other donors' samples. Sequencing used CD8+ T cells from PBMCs. The chain uses TRBV7-2 and TRBJ1-5; tentative D call: TRBD1 (5 bases). CDR3 sequence (DNA): TGTGCCAGCAGCTTAGATCCCCGGGGGGGCAATCAGCCCCAGCATTTT. This gives the protein CASSLDPRGGNQPQHF.